This T cell receptor (beta chain) was sequenced for a study of shared clonotypes between healthy human individuals. On the study more broadly: Three plates were used per donor for CD4 naive, three for CD4 memory, two for CD8 naive and one for CD8 memory.

Points on this clone: Antigen specificity is unknown.

The study, taken as a whole, reports: Sampling used blood alone; tissue repertoires probably differ.

The assay was immunoSEQ multiplex PCR, and TCRdb's table has in-frame clones only and misses some. Found here are a few million clones, approximately 93% of them singletons; the top ten hold 0.39%. Germline-derived CDR1 and CDR2 are MNHEY and SVGAGI. The germline V and J ends were trimmed by 10 bases and 6 bases, with 16 bases remaining between them. The CDR3 loop spans 14 amino acids. The V gene is TRBV6-5, the J gene TRBJ1-6; D may be TRBD1 (6 bases). The sample consisted of naive CD4+ T cells from PBMCs. As to subset: CD45RA+ positively selected. The TCR was taken from a man aged 18 to 29 in good health. Some clones in this sample may be carry-over from other donors' samples. For the CDR3, the DNA is TGTGCCATCCGACGGGGGGCGGCTAATTCACCCCTCCACTTT. Translation gives CAIRRGAANSPLHF.